This T cell receptor (beta chain) was sequenced in a study of blood T cell repertoires in COVID-19. About the study: T cells, B-cell-depleted T cells, or PBMCs supplied cDNA or gDNA.

Ages ranged from about 18 to 100 years, with residence in about two dozen US areas. Self-reported history from a screening survey and questionnaire set each donor's cohort. Looked up from germline, CDR1 is SQVTM and CDR2 is ANQGSEA. V was shortened by 4 bases and J by 3 bases, with 9 bases between the two germline ends. The CDR3 is 12 residues long. Repertoires were generated with immunoSEQ multiplex PCR, while TCRdb's copy carries only in-frame clones and drops some. The sample consists of about 200,000 clones, just under 90% of them appearing once. The source material was PBMCs or T cells enriched from blood (not recorded which). V usage is TRBV29-1 and J usage is TRBJ2-5; D might be TRBD2 (5 bases). The receptor's source is a young woman with acute COVID-19. CDR3 residues: CSVVRGEETQYF. The CDR3 DNA sequence: TGCAGCGTTGTCCGGGGAGAAGAGACCCAGTACTTC.